This TCR beta chain is from a study of cytomegalovirus exposure and HLA in healthy donors. The CDR3 loop spans 15 amino acids. The V segment lost 3 bases and the J segment 0 bases; nucleotides outside the gene matches: 2. CDR1 SGHTS and CDR2 YDEGEE come from the germline V gene. The assay was immunoSEQ multiplex PCR, and TCRdb's table has in-frame clones only and misses some. The sample shows around 98,000 clones, roughly 87% of them seen only once. The clonotype originates from a man in his late teens or twenties in good health and CMV-seropositive. The chain is built from TRBV5-8 and TRBJ2-2; the match to TRBD1 covers 7 bases. The source material was PBMCs. CDR3 DNA sequence: TGTGCCAGCAGCTACGGGACAGCGAACACCGGGGAGCTGTTTTTT. It specifies CASSYGTANTGELFF.